The 3 T cell receptor beta chains below come from one sample, sequenced in a study of tumor and adjacent non-tumor tissue in lung cancer. RNA was extracted from bulk tissue without any cell sorting. The normal lung tissue was taken more than 3 cm from the tumor edge. Three rounds of nested PCR, following a modified ARM-PCR protocol, produced the TCRbeta library. A single record per CDR3 protein comes from TCRdb applying MiXCR to the multiplex PCR reads. The sample contains around 57,000 distinct CDR3 sequences, around two thirds of which appear only once. Sequenced sample: distant non-tumor lung tissue. The receptors shown here come from a man aged 65-85 years with non-small cell lung cancer.

For this clonotype: A much bigger clone sits one base away, suggesting this may be a read error. This rearrangement joins TRBV10-2 to TRBJ1-1; no definite D call. This CDR3 comprises 12 residues. CDR1 and CDR2 (germline): WSHSY, SAAADI. The CDR3 region is CSSSEGGVEAFF. The CDR3 nucleotides are TGCTCCAGCAGTGAGGGCGGGGTTGAAGCTTTCTTT.

To note about this clonotype: One junction end does not reproduce the germline sequence, and a read error may be involved. The chain employs TRBV20-1 and TRBJ2-3, with 7 nucleotides matching TRBD2. Germline CDR1 DFQATT, CDR2 SNEGSKA (reference sequence). The CDR3 is 14 amino acids. This CDR3 is CSARGTRALDTQYF. The CDR3 region has the DNA TGCAGTGCTAGAGGGACTAGGGCGTTAGATACCCAGTATTTT.

This clonotype was counted between two and nine times. The chain uses TRBV7-2 and TRBJ1-6, with 11 nucleotides matching TRBD1. The germline gives CDR1 SGHTA, CDR2 FQGNSA. The ends lost 7 bases at V and 10 bases at J; junction bases unmatched: 12. This CDR3 spans 16 amino acids. DNA for the CDR3: TGTGCCAGCACCACCACCAGGACAGGGGGCCGGTCACCCCTCCACTTT. Translating it yields CASTTTRTGGRSPLHF.